These 16 T cell receptor beta chains share one sample of origin, sequenced in a study of cytomegalovirus exposure and HLA in healthy donors. It was with 60 Vbeta and 13 Jbeta primers that the PCR ran. Here immunoSEQ multiplex PCR was the method, and the copy in TCRdb shows in-frame clones only, minus some. The sample records 100,000 to 150,000 clones, 84% being singletons. Sequences were obtained from PBMCs. The receptor source for this set is a woman between 18 and 29 years old in good health and CMV-seropositive.

The J gene is TRBJ1-6, the V gene TRBV19; D remains unclear. CDR3 length: 14 residues. In germline, CDR1 is LNHDA, CDR2 SQIVND (reference sequence). The V end lost 3 bases, the J end lost 8 bases, and 11 bases lay between the germline ends. CDR3 nucleotides: TGTGCCAGTAGTATTAGGGAGGTGGATTCACCCCTCCACTTT. This codes for CASSIREVDSPLHF.

V gene TRBV2 combines with J gene TRBJ2-5; 7 bases match TRBD1. V was clipped by 0 bases and J by 5 bases; unmatched bases: 9. The germline CDR1 and CDR2 sequences are SNHLY and FYNNEI. CDR3 size: 16 residues. The CDR3 DNA follows: TGTGCCAGCAGTGAAGCGACAGGGCTTGCAGTGGAGACCCAGTACTTC. This encodes CASSEATGLAVETQYF. The whole variable domain, filled in from reference TRBV2 and TRBJ2-5, reads EPEVTQTPSHQVTQMGQEVILRCVPISNHLYFYWYRQILGQKVEFLVSFYNNEISEKSEIFDDQFSVERPDGSNFTLKIRSTKLEDSAMYFCASSEATGLAVETQYFGPGTRLLVL.

The chain links TRBV11-1 to TRBJ2-7, with 10 bases lining up with TRBD2. Germline V gene data show CDR1 as SGHAT and CDR2 as FQDESV (reference sequence). The CDR3 is 14 residues long. The trim removed 3 bases at V and 2 bases at J, leaving 1 base unmatched. DNA for the CDR3: TGTGCCAGCAGCTTTAGCGGGGGGACCTACGAGCAGTACTTC. Protein sequence: CASSFSGGTYEQYF. The whole variable domain, filled in from reference TRBV11-1 and TRBJ2-7, reads EAEVAQSPRYKITEKSQAVAFWCDPISGHATLYWYRQILGQGPELLVQFQDESVVDDSQLPKDRFSAERLKGVDSTLKIQPAELGDSAMYLCASSFSGGTYEQYFGPGTRLTVT.

The CDR3 sequence: CASRKLSTDTQYF. For the CDR3, the DNA is TGTGCCAGCCGCAAACTGAGCACAGATACGCAGTATTTT. The V call is TRBV6-5, the J call TRBJ2-3, with unresolved D. In germline, CDR1 is MNHEY, CDR2 SVGAGI. CDR3 size: 13 residues. Trimming left V 8 bases short and J 0 bases short, with 9 bases between.

The rearrangement links TRBV6-5 to TRBJ1-1, with 8 positions matching TRBD1. The CDR3 is 12 residues long. The germline gives CDR1 MNHEY, CDR2 SVGAGI. Germline trimming cut 4 bases from V and 11 bases from J; bases unmatched to any gene: 6. The CDR3 loop is CASSSLDRAAFF. CDR3 coding DNA: TGTGCCAGCAGTTCCCTGGACAGGGCGGCTTTCTTT.

The rearrangement joins TRBV7-2 to TRBJ1-2, with TRBD1 identical over 7 bases. The CDR3 extends over 14 amino acids. Germline CDR1 is SGHTA and CDR2 is FQGNSA. The V and J ends lost 5 bases and 4 bases, in that order; junction bases with no gene match: 7. CDR3 sequence: CASSQSDRVYGYTF. In DNA, the CDR3 is TGTGCCAGCAGCCAAAGCGACAGGGTCTATGGCTACACCTTC.

The chain combines TRBV2 with TRBJ2-5; TRBD2 aligns across 9 bases. V lost 5 bases to trimming and J lost 5 bases; unmatched junction nucleotides: 9. CDR3 length: 15 amino acids. Germline values: CDR1 SNHLY, CDR2 FYNNEI. The CDR3 protein is CASSTQAGGRETQYF. DNA for the CDR3: TGTGCCAGCAGTACACAAGCGGGGGGAAGGGAGACCCAGTACTTC.

This clone came up once. The chain is built from TRBV2 and TRBJ1-2; 10 nucleotides align to TRBD1. CDR1 and CDR2 (germline): SNHLY, FYNNEI. Trimming cost V 3 bases and J 8 bases; bases outside gene matches: 9. This CDR3 region has 15 residues. CDR3 nucleotide sequence: TGTGCCAGCAGTGACCTCCGAGGACAGGGGGAAGGCTACACCTTC. Its protein product is CASSDLRGQGEGYTF.

V and J are TRBV11-2 and TRBJ2-2; TRBD2 matches 11 bases. Trimming removed 5 bases from V and 3 bases from J; junction bases left unmatched: 5. The CDR3 consists of 16 residues. Per the germline V gene, CDR1 is SGHAT and CDR2 is FQNNGV. This chain's CDR3 is CASSEIAGGHTGELFF. In nucleotides, the CDR3 is TGTGCCAGCAGCGAAATAGCGGGGGGGCACACCGGGGAGCTGTTTTTT.

V gene TRBV2 combines with J gene TRBJ2-2, with D tentatively TRBD2 (6 bases). The CDR3 is made up of 12 amino acids. Germline V gene data show CDR1 as SNHLY and CDR2 as FYNNEI. Trimming pared 6 bases from V and 6 bases from J, leaving 8 bases between. CDR3 coding DNA: TGTGCCAGCAGGCGCGGGGCCGGGGAGCTGTTTTTT. Its protein product is CASRRGAGELFF.

V usage is TRBV6-5 and J usage is TRBJ2-2; maybe TRBD1 (8 bases). CDR1 MNHEY and CDR2 SVGAGI come from the germline V gene. The CDR3 totals 14 residues. V lost 7 bases to trimming and J lost 3 bases, with 12 bases between them. In nucleotides, the CDR3 is TGTGCCAGCAACACAGGGGGGGACACCGGGGAGCTGTTTTTT. This sequence encodes CASNTGGDTGELFF.

This clone has a handful of counts. One end of the junction is discordant with germline, which a read error may explain. The V and J genes are TRBV5-1 and TRBJ2-5, with D unclear. The CDR3 runs to 14 residues. Germline V gene data show CDR1 as SGHRS and CDR2 as YFSETQ. DNA for the CDR3: TGCGCCAGCAGGTTGGACCCGCACGGGGAGACCCAGTACTTC. Translating it yields CASRLDPHGETQYF.

The table lists this clone with a few counts. The rearrangement links TRBV27 to TRBJ1-3; D gene unclear. CDR3 size: 13 residues. Trimming took 3 bases from V and 0 from J, leaving 3 bases between them. Germline assignment: CDR1 MNHEY and CDR2 SMNVEV (reference sequence). This chain's CDR3 is CASSFLSGNTIYF. The CDR3 nucleotides read TGTGCCAGCAGTTTCCTCTCTGGAAACACCATATATTTT.

The chain carries TRBV5-6 and TRBJ1-2; maybe TRBD1 (5 bases). The germline CDR1 and CDR2 sequences are SGHDT and YYEEEE. This CDR3 is 13 amino acids long. V lost 3 bases and J 4 bases, leaving 10 bases between the germline ends. The chain's CDR3 is CASSSSGGYGYTF. The CDR3 DNA reads as TGTGCCAGCAGCTCCTCCGGGGGCTATGGCTACACCTTC.

This chain joins TRBV7-8 and TRBJ2-7, with 8 positions matching TRBD1. The J segment lost 5 bases and the V segment lost 5 bases, leaving 8 bases of the junction unmatched. This CDR3 has 14 amino acids. Germline-derived CDR1 and CDR2 are SGHVS and FQNEAQ. CDR3 bases: TGTGCCAGCAGCCTGGACAGGGTGGGGGACGAGCAGTACTTC. Protein: CASSLDRVGDEQYF.

The gene calls are TRBV19 and TRBJ1-2; D may be TRBD1 (5 bases). Germline V lookup: CDR1 LNHDA, CDR2 SQIVND (reference sequence). CDR3 length: 15 residues. V shed 4 bases and J shed 4 bases, with 16 bases lying between them. The CDR3 loop reads CASSTGIRGSYGYTF. Here the CDR3 DNA reads TGTGCCAGTAGTACAGGGATTCGGGGGTCCTATGGCTACACCTTC.